The rows below give T cell receptor beta chains drawn from one sample of a study of OX40 agonist ivuxolimab in advanced cancers. Method: immunoSEQ multiplex PCR; TCRdb's copy keeps in-frame clones and lacks some. This table has 50,000 or so clones, approximately 90% appearing once. The starting material was CD4+ or CD8+ T cells sorted from blood, obtained in a trial of the OX40 agonist ivuxolimab. Every receptor here comes from an adult with an advanced solid tumor such as melanoma, head and neck, liver or kidney cancer. Each CDR3 is given with its conserved first and last residue. A D gene is named only where the DNA matches it firmly. Rows may omit the clone size; those that give it use once, few, many or a size class.

TRBV6-1	-	TRBD1	TRBJ2-3	TGTGCCAGCAGAGATGGGACAGGTGGGGATACGCAGTATTTT	CASRDGTGGDTQYF
TRBV27	-	-	TRBJ1-5	TGTGCCAGCAGTTTATCGGCACAGGGTGGTCAGCCCCAGCATTTT	CASSLSAQGGQPQHF
TRBV9	-	TRBD1	TRBJ2-7	TGTGCCAGCAGCGTAGGACAGGGGGCCTCCTACGAGCAGTACTTC	CASSVGQGASYEQYF
TRBV14	-	-	TRBJ2-1	TGTGCCAGCAGCCAAGGTTCTCCCCCTCGGAATGAGCAGTTCTTC	CASSQGSPPRNEQFF
TRBV7-6	-	-	TRBJ2-7	TGTGCCAGCAGCGGCGGGGACCACCGGGAGCAGTACTTC	CASSGGDHREQYF
TRBV7-2	-	-	TRBJ2-5	TGTGCCAGCAGCTTATGGCCCCCACCCCCAGAGACCCAGTACTTC	CASSLWPPPPETQYF
TRBV13	-	-	TRBJ2-5	TGTGCCAGCAGCTTTCGACTAGAAGGGGGGCAAGAGACCCAGTACTTC	CASSFRLEGGQETQYF
TRBV7-6	-	-	TRBJ1-1	TGTGCCAGCAGCCCAGGTGGGGCTGAAGCTTTCTTT	CASSPGGAEAFF
TRBV29-1	-	TRBD2	TRBJ2-7	TGCAGCGTTGAAGGAGGTCTAGCGGGAGTAGTCGTGAACGAGCAGTACTTC	CSVEGGLAGVVVNEQYF
TRBV7-8	-	-	TRBJ2-1	TGTGCCAGCAGCTTAGTTTACGTGGTTACTGATACCTACAATGAGCAGTTCTTC	CASSLVYVVTDTYNEQFF
TRBV6-1	-	-	TRBJ1-1	TGTGCCAGCAGTGAAGCTATAGGGGTAAACACTGAAGCTTTCTTT	CASSEAIGVNTEAFF
TRBV5-1	-	-	TRBJ2-7	TGCGCCAGCAGCTTGGAAAACAGGGTTGAGCAGTACTTC	CASSLENRVEQYF
TRBV2	-	-	TRBJ2-7	TGTGCCAGCAGTGAGAAATACTACGAGCAGTACTTC	CASSEKYYEQYF
TRBV11-2	once	-	TRBJ2-3	TGTGCCAGCAGCTTAGCTATCACAGATACGCAGTATTTT	CASSLAITDTQYF
TRBV11-2	few	-	TRBJ2-7	TGTGCCAGCAGCGACAGGTTGGGCGAGCAGTACTTC	CASSDRLGEQYF
TRBV7-9	once	-	TRBJ2-5	TGTGCCAGCAGCCAACCGCAAGAGACCCAGTACTTC	CASSQPQETQYF
TRBV16	-	-	TRBJ2-7	TGTGCCAGCAGCCAATCGGGAGGGGGCCTCGAGCAGTACTTC	CASSQSGGGLEQYF
TRBV4-1	-	TRBD1	TRBJ1-1	TGCGCCAGCAGCCAACCGCCGTCAGGGGGAACTGAAGCTTTCTTT	CASSQPPSGGTEAFF
TRBV27	-	-	TRBJ2-7	TGTGCCAGCAGTTTACTAGCGTTGGGCGAGCAGTACTTC	CASSLLALGEQYF
TRBV2	-	-	TRBJ2-7	TGTGCCTCCAGAGAAGTTCAGGCCTACGAGCAGTACTTC	CASREVQAYEQYF
TRBV28	-	-	TRBJ1-5	TGTGCCAGCAGAGTTAGCAATCAGCCCCAGCATTTT	CASRVSNQPQHF
TRBV4-1	-	TRBD2	TRBJ2-7	TGCGCCAGCAGCTCTAGCGGGGGAGTCTACGAGCAGTACTTC	CASSSSGGVYEQYF
TRBV10-3	-	TRBD1	TRBJ2-7	TGTGCCATCAGTGAGGGGACAGGGCGCGAGCAGTACTTC	CAISEGTGREQYF